The entry that follows covers one T cell receptor beta chain sequence. What it recognizes is unknown. Measured with immunoSEQ multiplex PCR; TCRdb has only the in-frame clones, and not every one. The profile shows about 480,000 clones, approximately 88% of them singletons. Germline CDR1 reads LNHDA; CDR2 reads SQIVND (reference sequence). The CDR3 runs 13 residues. The ends were cut back, 3 bases at V and 2 bases at J, with 7 bases in the middle. The data were obtained in a study of Ad26.COV2.S vaccination and SARS-CoV-2 variants. Study at large: Doses of Ad26.COV2.S were injected into muscle once or twice, 56 days apart. Study-level results: Ad26.COV2.S recipients had broader spike-specific TCRs (P = 0.0014).

Treatment specified: over 15 received Ad26.COV2.S at low or high dose, single or two shots; about 5 received placebo; per-sample allocation not given. All samples were drawn on day 63, counting from the first vaccine or placebo injection. Material: peripheral blood, obtained in a trial of Ad26.COV2.S vaccine versus placebo. The sequence came from a person between 18 and 65 years old who received the Ad26.COV2.S COVID-19 vaccine or a placebo. The V call is TRBV19, the J call TRBJ1-1; no clear D. The CDR3 DNA follows: TGTGCCAGTAGTATGCTTTTCAACACTGAAGCTTTCTTT. Amino acids: CASSMLFNTEAFF.